This TCR beta chain is drawn from a study of Ad26.COV2.S vaccination and SARS-CoV-2 variants. About this clone itself: What it binds is unknown.

Broader study findings: Spike-specific TCR breadth was greater in vaccine than placebo recipients.

Here immunoSEQ multiplex PCR was the method, and the copy in TCRdb shows in-frame clones only, minus some. Here the sample spans about 350,000 clones, approximately 86% being singletons. Per germline, CDR1 LNHDA and CDR2 SQIVND (reference sequence). This CDR3 comprises 11 residues. Regarding treatment: about 20 received Ad26.COV2.S at low or high dose, single or two shots; 5 received placebo; per-sample allocation not given. Repertoires come from day 63 after the first vaccine or placebo injection. The starting material was peripheral blood, obtained in a trial of Ad26.COV2.S vaccine versus placebo. The rearrangement uses TRBV19 and TRBJ2-7; D unresolved. Near its end, the DNA agrees better with TRBJ2-5, so the J call may be wrong. The clonotype originates from a person between 18 and 65 years old who received the Ad26.COV2.S COVID-19 vaccine or a placebo. CDR3 sequence: CASSIEETQYF. CDR3 bases: TGTGCCAGTAGTATAGAAGAGACCCAGTACTTC.